This is a list of T cell receptor beta chains from one sample in a study of CD8+CD57+ T cells in acquired aplastic anemia. TCRdb re-called the reads through MiXCR, storing one row per CDR3 protein. The sample has 150,000 to 200,000 distinct CDR3 sequences, around 48% seen once. Sequenced material: sorted CD4+, CD8+, or CD8+CD57+ T cells (not recorded which) from PBMCs. The receptors were gathered from a human donor with aplastic anemia. CDR3s include the opening cysteine and the closing phenylalanine or tryptophan. Each record gives: CDR3 protein, CDR3 DNA, clone size, D gene, J gene, V gene. The D gene is left open where the match is weak. Clone size is not always given. Where it is, it says once, few, many or a class for expanded clones.

CASSQASGGNEQYF,TGTGCCAGCAGCCAAGCCTCAGGCGGAAACGAGCAGTACTTC,-,-,TRBJ2-7,TRBV2
CATSISATGGGYEQYF,TGTGCCACCAGCATTTCTGCGACAGGGGGCGGTTACGAGCAGTACTTC,-,TRBD1,TRBJ2-7,TRBV15
CATSREVDTPLHF,TGTGCCACCAGCAGAGAGGTGGATACACCCCTCCACTTT,-,-,TRBJ1-6,TRBV15
CASSDRDRIETQYF,TGTGCCAGCAGTGACCGGGACAGGATAGAGACCCAGTACTTC,once,TRBD1,TRBJ2-5,TRBV2
CASSERGDRGYEKLFF,TGTGCCAGCAGTGAACGAGGGGACAGGGGATACGAAAAACTGTTTTTT,few,TRBD1,TRBJ1-4,TRBV25-1
CASSLNRGLTTDTQYF,TGTGCCAGCAGCTTGAACAGGGGCCTTACCACAGATACGCAGTATTTT,few,TRBD1,TRBJ2-3,TRBV5-6
CASGLGESREQETQYF,TGTGCTAGTGGTTTGGGGGAGAGCAGGGAGCAAGAGACCCAGTACTTC,many,-,TRBJ2-5,TRBV12-5
CSARDRIRGVTEAFF,TGCAGTGCTAGAGATCGGATTAGGGGGGTGACTGAAGCTTTCTTT,-,-,TRBJ1-1,TRBV20-1
CASSLGLESNQPQHF,TGCGCCAGCAGCTTGGGCCTGGAGAGCAATCAGCCCCAGCATTTT,many,-,TRBJ1-5,TRBV5-1
CASTGQIYGYTF,TGTGCCAGTACGGGACAGATCTATGGCTACACCTTC,-,TRBD1,TRBJ1-2,TRBV11-2
CASSFSEQPQHF,TGTGCCAGCAGCTTCTCGGAACAGCCCCAGCATTTT,many,-,TRBJ1-5,TRBV7-9
CASSSAGTDSYEQYF,TGTGCCAGCAGCTCCGCCGGGACGGATTCCTACGAGCAGTACTTC,-,-,TRBJ2-7,TRBV7-6
CAGVAGANTGELFF,TGTGCCGGAGTGGCAGGGGCTAACACCGGGGAGCTGTTTTTT,-,-,TRBJ2-2,TRBV2
CSAREGQMWEKLFF,TGCAGTGCTAGAGAGGGACAGATGTGGGAAAAACTGTTTTTT,-,TRBD1,TRBJ1-4,TRBV20-1
CASSDRDRAGSTKQYF,TGCGCCAGCAGTGACCGGGACAGGGCGGGATCCACTAAGCAGTACTTC,-,TRBD1,TRBJ2-7,TRBV10-1
CASTPPRGIVNEQYF,TGTGCCAGCACCCCACCACGGGGTATAGTCAACGAGCAGTACTTC,-,-,TRBJ2-7,TRBV28
CASSAGGFEQFF,TGTGCCAGCAGCGCGGGCGGGTTTGAGCAGTTCTTC,few,-,TRBJ2-1,TRBV9
CASSEIRVLNTEAFF,TGTGCCAGCAGTGAAATCAGGGTCTTGAACACTGAAGCTTTCTTT,many,-,TRBJ1-1,TRBV2
CASSLTGGEQYF,TGTGCCAGCAGCTTAACCGGGGGCGAGCAGTACTTC,-,-,TRBJ2-7,TRBV7-3
CASSEGDGGQQPQHF,TGTGCCAGCAGTGAAGGAGACGGTGGGCAGCAGCCCCAGCATTTT,-,-,TRBJ1-5,TRBV6-1
CSVRTGRNTEAFF,TGCAGTGTTAGGACAGGGAGGAACACTGAAGCTTTCTTT,-,TRBD1,TRBJ1-1,TRBV20-1
CSVDVGEGYEQYF,TGCAGCGTTGACGTAGGTGAGGGCTACGAGCAGTACTTC,-,-,TRBJ2-7,TRBV29-1
CASSPTGLASGKNEQFF,TGCGCCAGCAGCCCGACCGGTTTGGCTAGCGGGAAGAATGAGCAGTTCTTC,many,TRBD2,TRBJ2-1,TRBV5-1
CASSLYETQYF,TGTGCCAGCAGCTTGTATGAGACCCAGTACTTC,many,-,TRBJ2-5,TRBV5-4
CASSFGGGNEQFF,TGTGCCAGCAGCTTCGGGGGTGGGAATGAGCAGTTCTTC,many,-,TRBJ2-1,TRBV7-3
CAISESTSDTDTQYF,TGTGCCATCAGTGAGTCCACTAGCGACACAGATACGCAGTATTTT,many,TRBD2,TRBJ2-3,TRBV10-3
CASRKGQGSSLGYF,TGTGCCTCGAGAAAGGGACAGGGGTCCTCGTTGGGCTACTTC,many,TRBD1,TRBJ2-7,TRBV30
CASSGSGQFDEQFF,TGTGCCAGCAGTGGTTCGGGGCAGTTCGATGAGCAGTTCTTC,few,-,TRBJ2-1,TRBV6-1
CASSPKHEQYF,TGTGCCAGCAGCCCTAAGCACGAGCAGTACTTC,few,-,TRBJ2-7,TRBV7-4
CATRPSTDSSETQYF,TGTGCCACCAGACCCTCCACGGACAGTTCCGAGACCCAGTACTTC,-,-,TRBJ2-5,TRBV28